The rows below give T cell receptor beta chains drawn from one sample of a study of T cell repertoires in ileal Crohn's disease. Generated by immunoSEQ multiplex PCR, the TCRdb table keeps only in-frame clones and is missing some. Counted here are more than 25,000 clones, about 80% occurring once; the ten biggest clones make up roughly 19%. Sequenced input: ileal tissue. These receptors were taken from an adult with Crohn's disease. Each CDR3 is given with its conserved first and last residue. Each record gives: J gene, clone size, D gene, V gene, CDR3 protein, CDR3 DNA. The D gene is left open where the match is weak. The size entry is marked missing in some rows and otherwise reads once, few, many or a size class.

TRBJ2-5,.,TRBD1,TRBV29-1,CSVDLRGLGETQYF,TGCAGCGTTGATTTAAGGGGGCTTGGGGAGACCCAGTACTTC
TRBJ1-2,.,TRBD1,TRBV7-9,CASSSRTGAYGYTF,TGTGCCAGCAGCTCCCGGACAGGGGCATATGGCTACACCTTC
TRBJ1-2,once,.,TRBV6-5,CASSYEGGPLGGYTF,TGTGCCAGCAGTTACGAAGGAGGCCCCCTAGGGGGCTACACCTTC
TRBJ2-6,.,.,TRBV19,CASNGRAGANVLTF,TGTGCCAGTAACGGCAGGGCTGGGGCCAACGTCCTGACTTTC
TRBJ2-3,.,.,TRBV20-1,CSARTVDTQYF,TGCAGTGCTAGGACTGTAGATACGCAGTATTTT
TRBJ2-3,.,TRBD1,TRBV9,CASSVGPGQGIMDTQYF,TGTGCCAGCAGCGTAGGTCCGGGACAGGGGATCATGGATACGCAGTATTTT
TRBJ2-6,.,.,TRBV27,CASSLGSPGANVLTF,TGTGCCAGCAGTCTAGGGAGCCCTGGGGCCAACGTCCTGACTTTC
TRBJ2-3,.,.,TRBV19,CASSIGDTQYF,TGTGCCAGTAGTATCGGGGATACGCAGTATTTT
TRBJ1-4,once,.,TRBV7-9,CASSLARQKNEKLFF,TGTGCCAGCAGCTTAGCGAGACAGAAGAATGAAAAACTGTTTTTT
TRBJ1-5,.,.,TRBV2,CASSLSAGNQPQHF,TGTGCCAGCAGTCTTTCGGCAGGGAATCAGCCCCAGCATTTT
TRBJ2-6,.,.,TRBV2,CASSDRGGVSSGANVLTF,TGTGCCAGCAGTGATCGAGGAGGGGTCAGCTCTGGGGCCAACGTCCTGACTTTC
TRBJ1-1,.,TRBD1,TRBV20-1,CSAPDRGEAFF,TGCAGTGCTCCTGACAGGGGTGAAGCTTTCTTT
TRBJ2-5,once,.,TRBV6-1,CASQRAFEETQYF,TGTGCCAGCCAGCGGGCATTCGAGGAGACCCAGTACTTC
TRBJ2-7,.,.,TRBV5-1,CASREDSLRAYEQYF,TGCGCCAGCAGAGAAGACAGTCTTCGGGCCTACGAGCAGTACTTC
TRBJ1-1,.,.,TRBV4-1,CASSPGTLNTEAFF,TGCGCCAGCAGCCCAGGGACATTGAACACTGAAGCTTTCTTT
TRBJ2-1,.,.,TRBV19,CASSFRDWTYEQFF,TGTGCCAGTAGTTTCCGGGACTGGACCTATGAGCAGTTCTTC
TRBJ1-1,.,.,TRBV5-4,CASSLELEGFEAFF,TGTGCCAGCAGCTTGGAATTAGAGGGCTTTGAAGCTTTCTTT
TRBJ2-3,once,.,TRBV5-1,CASSLEGRGSDTQYF,TGCGCCAGCAGCCTGGAGGGGAGGGGGTCAGATACGCAGTATTTT
TRBJ2-7,.,.,TRBV4-1,CASSQEGDEQYF,TGCGCCAGCAGCCAAGAGGGCGACGAGCAGTACTTC
TRBJ2-7,.,TRBD1,TRBV5-1,CASSRGTGVGEQYF,TGCGCCAGCAGTCGCGGGACAGGGGTTGGCGAGCAGTACTTC
TRBJ2-7,.,.,TRBV5-1,CASSLTGSGGEQYF,TGCGCCAGCAGCTTGACAGGGAGCGGTGGGGAGCAGTACTTC
TRBJ2-4,.,TRBD1,TRBV5-1,CASSPEVSGGAGIQYF,TGCGCCAGCAGCCCGGAGGTTTCAGGGGGCGCGGGCATTCAGTACTTC
TRBJ1-3,.,TRBD1,TRBV9,CASSGTGFPGNTIYF,TGTGCCAGCTCCGGGACAGGGTTTCCTGGAAACACCATATATTTT
TRBJ1-2,.,TRBD1,TRBV7-9,CASKQGATNYGYTF,TGTGCCAGCAAGCAGGGGGCCACTAACTATGGCTACACCTTC
TRBJ1-2,once,.,TRBV6-6,CASTTANYGYTF,TGTGCCAGCACTACGGCTAACTATGGCTACACCTTC
TRBJ2-1,.,TRBD1,TRBV5-4,CASSLGGTGQFF,TGTGCCAGCAGCTTGGGAGGGACAGGGCAGTTCTTC
TRBJ2-1,.,TRBD2,TRBV11-2,CASSSGRGGLSYEQFF,TGTGCCAGCAGCTCCGGGCGGGGGGGCCTGTCCTATGAGCAGTTCTTC
TRBJ1-2,once,.,TRBV30,CAWSEDSYGYTF,TGTGCCTGGAGTGAGGACTCCTATGGCTACACCTTC
TRBJ2-5,.,.,TRBV11-2,CASTGRRQETQYF,TGTGCCAGCACCGGGAGAAGGCAAGAGACCCAGTACTTC